This T cell receptor beta chain was sequenced for a study of lymphopenia after photon versus proton radiotherapy. Study-wide points: Authors raise, but do not show, better survival with proton therapy. Oligoclonal CD8+ Temra expansion after nadir drove photon patients' diversity drop. Larger post-nadir TCR diversity loss correlated inversely with survival in deceased patients.

Assay: immunoSEQ multiplex PCR; the TCRdb copy retains only in-frame clones and omits some. The sample records about 29,000 clones, roughly 90% being singletons. With regard to this clone: Its specificity is unknown.

The source of this sequence is a woman aged 60 to 75 with cholangiocarcinoma. Some clones in this sample may be carry-over from other donors' samples. The material was peripheral blood, obtained from a patient treated with proton-based radiotherapy.

CDR3 nucleotides: TGTGCCAGCAGCTTAGTGGACACCGGGGAGCTGTTTTTT. Protein product: CASSLVDTGELFF. J is TRBJ2-2 and V is TRBV7-2, with D unresolved. The germline CDR1 and CDR2 sequences are SGHTA and FQGNSA. Deletions cut 1 base from V and 3 bases from J, with 3 bases between. There are 13 residues in the CDR3.